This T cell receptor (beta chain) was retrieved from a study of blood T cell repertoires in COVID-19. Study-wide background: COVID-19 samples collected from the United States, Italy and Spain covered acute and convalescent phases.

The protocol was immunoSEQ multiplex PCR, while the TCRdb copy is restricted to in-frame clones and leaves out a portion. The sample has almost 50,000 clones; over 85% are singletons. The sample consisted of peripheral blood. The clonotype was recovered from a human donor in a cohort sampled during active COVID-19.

In nucleotides, the CDR3 is TGTGCCACCAGCACTGGGACTCAAGAGACCCAGTACTTC. Protein sequence: CATSTGTQETQYF. V usage is TRBV15 and J usage is TRBJ2-5; TRBD2 might be the D (6 bases). V lost 4 bases, J lost 2 bases, and 8 bases lay in between. The CDR3 sequence is 13 residues long. Germline CDR1 LNHNV, CDR2 YYDKDF (reference sequence).